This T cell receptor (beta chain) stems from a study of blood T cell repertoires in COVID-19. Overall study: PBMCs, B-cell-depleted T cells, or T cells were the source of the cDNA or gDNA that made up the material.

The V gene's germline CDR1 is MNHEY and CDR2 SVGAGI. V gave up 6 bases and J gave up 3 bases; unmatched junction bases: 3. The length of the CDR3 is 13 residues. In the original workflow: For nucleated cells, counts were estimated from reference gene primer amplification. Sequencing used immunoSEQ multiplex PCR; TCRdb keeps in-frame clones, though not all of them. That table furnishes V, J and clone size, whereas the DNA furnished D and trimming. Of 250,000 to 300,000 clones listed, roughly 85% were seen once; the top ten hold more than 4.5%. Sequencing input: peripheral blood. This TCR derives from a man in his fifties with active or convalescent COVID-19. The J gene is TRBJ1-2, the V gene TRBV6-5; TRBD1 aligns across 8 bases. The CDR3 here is CASRQGGDYGYTF. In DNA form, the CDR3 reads TGTGCCAGCAGACAGGGGGGAGACTATGGCTACACCTTC.